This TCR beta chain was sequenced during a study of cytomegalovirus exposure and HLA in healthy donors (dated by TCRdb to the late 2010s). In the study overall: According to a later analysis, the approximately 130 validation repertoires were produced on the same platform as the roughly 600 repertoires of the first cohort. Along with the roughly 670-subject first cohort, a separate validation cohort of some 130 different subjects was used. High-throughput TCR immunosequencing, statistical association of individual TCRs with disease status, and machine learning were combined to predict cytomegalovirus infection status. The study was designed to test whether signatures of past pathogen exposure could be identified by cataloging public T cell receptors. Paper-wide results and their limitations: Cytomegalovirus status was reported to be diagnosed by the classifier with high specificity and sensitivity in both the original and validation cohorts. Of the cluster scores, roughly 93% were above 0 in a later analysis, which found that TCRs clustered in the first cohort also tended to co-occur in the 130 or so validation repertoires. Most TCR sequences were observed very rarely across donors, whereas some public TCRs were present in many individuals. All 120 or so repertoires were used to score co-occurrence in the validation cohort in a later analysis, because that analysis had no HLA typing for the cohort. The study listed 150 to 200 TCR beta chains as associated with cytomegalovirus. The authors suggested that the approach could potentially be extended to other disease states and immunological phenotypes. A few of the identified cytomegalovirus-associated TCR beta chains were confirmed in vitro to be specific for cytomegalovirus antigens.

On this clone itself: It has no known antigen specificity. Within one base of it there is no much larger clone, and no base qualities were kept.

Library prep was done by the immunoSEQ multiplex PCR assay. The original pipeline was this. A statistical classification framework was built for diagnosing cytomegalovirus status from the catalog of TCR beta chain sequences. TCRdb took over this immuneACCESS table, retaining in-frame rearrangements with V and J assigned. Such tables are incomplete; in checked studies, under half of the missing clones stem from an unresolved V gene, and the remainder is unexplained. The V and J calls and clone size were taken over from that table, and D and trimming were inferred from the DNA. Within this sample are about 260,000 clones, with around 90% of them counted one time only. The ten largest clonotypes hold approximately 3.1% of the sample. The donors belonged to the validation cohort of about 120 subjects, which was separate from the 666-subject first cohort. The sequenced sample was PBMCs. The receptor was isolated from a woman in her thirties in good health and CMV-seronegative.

Here the CDR3 is given as CASSRTNEQFF. The nucleotides are TGTGCCAGCAGTCGGACGAATGAGCAGTTCTTC. The chain uses TRBV9 and TRBJ2-1; no D gene can be assigned with confidence. From a lookup of the germline V gene, CDR1 and CDR2 are SGDLS and YYNGEE. The V and J ends are trimmed by 5 bases and 7 bases, leaving 7 bases between them. Including the terminal cysteine and phenylalanine, the CDR3 comprises 11 residues. Of the read, only the CDR3 DNA is kept; its 33 bases are in frame from base 1.